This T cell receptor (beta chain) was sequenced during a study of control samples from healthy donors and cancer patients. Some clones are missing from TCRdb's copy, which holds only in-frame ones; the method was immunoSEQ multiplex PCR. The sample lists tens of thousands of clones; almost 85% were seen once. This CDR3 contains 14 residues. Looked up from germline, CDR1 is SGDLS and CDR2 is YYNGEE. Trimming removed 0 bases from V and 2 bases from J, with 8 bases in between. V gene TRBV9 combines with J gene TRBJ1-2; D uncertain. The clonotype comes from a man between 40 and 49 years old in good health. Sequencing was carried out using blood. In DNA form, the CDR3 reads TGTGCCAGCAGCGTAGATTCCATCAACTATGGCTACACCTTC. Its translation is CASSVDSINYGYTF.